This is a list of T cell receptor beta chains from one sample in a study of T cell responses to AZD1222 COVID-19 vaccine. The assay was immunoSEQ multiplex PCR, and TCRdb's table has in-frame clones only and misses some. The profile shows approximately 150,000 clones, about 93% of them singletons. The source material was peripheral blood, sampled 28 days after the second AZD1222 dose. The receptors stem from an adult who received the AZD1222 COVID-19 vaccine. Both conserved end residues are part of each CDR3. Fields, in order: clone size, V gene, J gene, D gene, CDR3 DNA, CDR3 protein. The D gene is left open where the match is weak. Size is omitted from some rows. Given values are once, few, many or a class for expanded clones.

clone_size: -
v_call: TRBV7-9
j_call: TRBJ1-1
d_call: -
cdr3_nt: TGTGCCAGCAGTGGGTTTGTCTCGACAATACAGAACACTGAAGCTTTCTTT
cdr3_aa: CASSGFVSTIQNTEAFF

clone_size: -
v_call: TRBV5-1
j_call: TRBJ2-7
d_call: TRBD2
cdr3_nt: TGCGCCAGCAGCCCACGGCCGGGACTAGCGGGAAGTTCGGAATACGAGCAGTACTTC
cdr3_aa: CASSPRPGLAGSSEYEQYF

clone_size: -
v_call: TRBV5-1
j_call: TRBJ2-1
d_call: -
cdr3_nt: TGCGCCAGCAGCTTGGGGGCCCCAGGGGCGGAGCAGTTCTTC
cdr3_aa: CASSLGAPGAEQFF

clone_size: -
v_call: TRBV27
j_call: TRBJ1-6
d_call: TRBD1
cdr3_nt: TGTGCCAGCAGTCGTCTACAGGGGGAATCACCCCTCCACTTT
cdr3_aa: CASSRLQGESPLHF

clone_size: -
v_call: TRBV3-1/TRBV3-2
j_call: TRBJ2-2
d_call: -
cdr3_nt: TGTGCCAGCAGCCAGGAGGATGCGAACACCGGGGAGCTGTTTTTT
cdr3_aa: CASSQEDANTGELFF

clone_size: -
v_call: TRBV27
j_call: TRBJ1-1
d_call: -
cdr3_nt: TGTGCCAGCAGCAAGGGGGGCATGAACACTGAAGCTTTCTTT
cdr3_aa: CASSKGGMNTEAFF

clone_size: -
v_call: TRBV10-3
j_call: TRBJ1-1
d_call: TRBD1
cdr3_nt: TGTGCCATCAGGTCAGACAGGGATGGCACTGAAGCTTTCTTT
cdr3_aa: CAIRSDRDGTEAFF

clone_size: -
v_call: TRBV29-1
j_call: TRBJ1-2
d_call: -
cdr3_nt: TGCAGCGTTGAAATCACCGGGGCCTATGGCTACACCTTC
cdr3_aa: CSVEITGAYGYTF

clone_size: few
v_call: TRBV19
j_call: TRBJ1-3
d_call: -
cdr3_nt: TGTGCCAGTAGTCTGACCCTGTTCTCTGGAAACACCATATATTTT
cdr3_aa: CASSLTLFSGNTIYF

clone_size: -
v_call: TRBV4-1
j_call: TRBJ1-2
d_call: -
cdr3_nt: TGCGCCAGCAGCCAAGTTTATGGGGGGAACGGCTACACCTTC
cdr3_aa: CASSQVYGGNGYTF

clone_size: -
v_call: TRBV27
j_call: TRBJ2-5
d_call: -
cdr3_nt: TGTGCCAGCAGGGTTAGCGGACAAGAGACCCAGTACTTC
cdr3_aa: CASRVSGQETQYF

clone_size: -
v_call: TRBV27
j_call: TRBJ2-1
d_call: -
cdr3_nt: TGTGCCAGCAGTTTATTTGGTGTGAGAGAGCAGTTCTTC
cdr3_aa: CASSLFGVREQFF

clone_size: -
v_call: TRBV5-5
j_call: TRBJ1-5
d_call: -
cdr3_nt: TGTGCCAGCAGCGAAAGTAGGAGCAATCAGCCCCAGCATTTT
cdr3_aa: CASSESRSNQPQHF

clone_size: -
v_call: TRBV7-2
j_call: TRBJ1-2
d_call: -
cdr3_nt: TGTGCCAGCACCCCAGCCGGACAAAGAAACTATGGCTACACCTTC
cdr3_aa: CASTPAGQRNYGYTF

clone_size: -
v_call: TRBV18
j_call: TRBJ2-7
d_call: -
cdr3_nt: TGTGCCAGCTCACTAGCCGGCAGCTCCTACGAGCAGTACTTC
cdr3_aa: CASSLAGSSYEQYF

clone_size: -
v_call: TRBV30
j_call: TRBJ1-1
d_call: TRBD1
cdr3_nt: TGTGCCTGGAGTGTCACCAGGGGGGAAGCTTTCTTT
cdr3_aa: CAWSVTRGEAFF

clone_size: -
v_call: TRBV28
j_call: TRBJ1-6
d_call: -
cdr3_nt: TGTGCCAGCAGTTTTCCGCTGGGGAGCTCCTATAATTCACCCCTCCACTTT
cdr3_aa: CASSFPLGSSYNSPLHF

clone_size: -
v_call: TRBV6-5
j_call: TRBJ2-1
d_call: -
cdr3_nt: TGTGCCAGCAGTCTCGGGGAGCGCAATGAGCAGTTCTTC
cdr3_aa: CASSLGERNEQFF

clone_size: -
v_call: TRBV5-1
j_call: TRBJ2-1
d_call: TRBD2
cdr3_nt: TGCGCCAGCACCCGAACTAGCGGAACCTACAATGAGCAGTTCTTC
cdr3_aa: CASTRTSGTYNEQFF

clone_size: -
v_call: TRBV7-6
j_call: TRBJ2-1
d_call: TRBD2
cdr3_nt: TGTGCCAGCAGCTCTAGGACTAGCGGGAGTATTGTGGGGGCCTACAATGAGCAGTTCTTC
cdr3_aa: CASSSRTSGSIVGAYNEQFF

clone_size: -
v_call: TRBV11-2
j_call: TRBJ1-1
d_call: -
cdr3_nt: TGTGCCAGCAGCTTCCCGGCAGCGTATAACACTGAAGCTTTCTTT
cdr3_aa: CASSFPAAYNTEAFF

clone_size: -
v_call: TRBV20-1
j_call: TRBJ2-5
d_call: -
cdr3_nt: TGCAGTGCCCCCGGCAGGAGGACCCAGTACTTC
cdr3_aa: CSAPGRRTQYF

clone_size: -
v_call: TRBV3-1/TRBV3-2
j_call: TRBJ2-7
d_call: -
cdr3_nt: TGTGCCAGCAGCCAAGTGGGCGACGCATTACTCTACGAGCAGTACTTC
cdr3_aa: CASSQVGDALLYEQYF